These 30 T cell receptor beta chains were sequenced from one sample in a study of blood T cell repertoires in COVID-19. Sequencing used immunoSEQ multiplex PCR; TCRdb keeps in-frame clones, though not all of them. This sample has a few hundred thousand clones; around 85% occur once, and the top ten carry more than 3.5%. The specimen sequenced was PBMCs or T cells enriched from blood (not recorded which). Receptors originate from a young woman who had recovered from COVID-19.

The genes are TRBV4-2 and TRBJ2-1, with D hard to call. V dropped 7 bases and J dropped 7 bases, with 20 bases sitting between them. The V gene's germline CDR1 is LGHNA and CDR2 YNFKEQ. The CDR3 extends over 15 amino acids. The CDR3 DNA follows: TGTGCCAGCACCCCAAGTCCGAACCCTAAGAATGAGCAGTTCTTC. Protein product: CASTPSPNPKNEQFF.

V gene TRBV5-5 combines with J gene TRBJ2-7; TRBD1 agrees at 7 bases. The CDR3 is made up of 15 amino acids. Germline V CDR1 and CDR2: SGHKS, YYEKEE (reference sequence). V gave up 1 base and J gave up 4 bases; unmatched junction bases: 8. The chain's CDR3 is CASSLRDSFLYEQYF. The CDR3 nucleotides are TGTGCCAGCAGCTTGAGGGACAGTTTCTTATACGAGCAGTACTTC.

There are a few counts of this clone. The chain recombines TRBV4-2 with TRBJ2-1; tentative D call: TRBD1 (5 bases). Trimming left V 0 bases short and J 0 bases short, with 12 bases between. Germline CDR1 reads LGHNA; CDR2 reads YNFKEQ. This CDR3 has 17 amino acids. This CDR3 reads CASSQDRGLSSYNEQFF. The CDR3 DNA follows: TGTGCCAGCAGCCAAGATAGGGGCCTAAGCTCCTACAATGAGCAGTTCTTC.

The V and J genes are TRBV18 and TRBJ2-5; TRBD2 agrees at 9 bases. Germline V lookup: CDR1 KGHSH, CDR2 LQKENI. V shed 3 bases, J shed 5 bases, and the junction held 7 bases outside the gene matches. The CDR3 loop spans 15 amino acids. The CDR3 loop reads CASSPARGGSETQYF. CDR3 in DNA: TGTGCCAGCTCACCTGCGCGGGGGGGCTCGGAGACCCAGTACTTC. Full variable domain (rest looked up from reference TRBV18 and TRBJ2-5): NAGVMQNPRHLVRRRGQEARLRCSPMKGHSHVYWYRQLPEEGLKFMVYLQKENIIDESGMPKERFSAEFPKEGPSILRIQQVVRGDSAAYFCASSPARGGSETQYFGPGTRLLVL.

The chain carries TRBV24-1 and TRBJ1-1; D is uncertain. This CDR3 is 15 amino acids long. Germline-derived CDR1 and CDR2 are KGHDR and SFDVKD. Deletions cut 3 bases from V and 3 bases from J, with 13 bases between. Written as DNA, the CDR3 is TGTGCCACCAGTGATCCACGGGAGGGAGACACTGAAGCTTTCTTT. Its protein is CATSDPREGDTEAFF.

The chain combines TRBV2 with TRBJ2-1; a possible D gene is TRBD1 (6 bases). V lost 7 bases and J lost 7, with 14 bases in between. The CDR3 is 13 residues long. The germline V gene has CDR1 SNHLY and CDR2 FYNNEI. CDR3 DNA: TGTGCCAGCACACAGGGAAACGGGAATGAGCAGTTCTTC. Protein: CASTQGNGNEQFF.

The rearrangement links TRBV10-3 to TRBJ2-3; the match to TRBD2 covers 7 bases. CDR3 length: 13 amino acids. V gave up 7 bases and J gave up 3 bases; unmatched junction bases: 4. Germline CDR1 and CDR2: ENHRY and SYGVKD. CDR3 loop: CAITKRETDTQYF. In DNA form, the CDR3 reads TGTGCCATCACCAAGCGGGAAACAGATACGCAGTATTTT.

The rearrangement joins TRBV6-4 to TRBJ2-3; TRBD2 matches 7 bases. The germline CDR1 and CDR2 sequences are MRHNA and SNTAGT. V gave up 2 bases and J gave up 3 bases; unmatched junction bases: 8. The CDR3 has 16 amino acids. CDR3 sequence reads: CASSDTGGSGTDTQYF. In nucleotides, the CDR3 is TGTGCCAGCAGTGACACGGGCGGGAGTGGAACAGATACGCAGTATTTT.

The rearrangement uses TRBV29-1 and TRBJ1-2; 10 bases are shared with TRBD1. V lost 0 bases and J lost 2; bases outside the gene matches: 12. Germline V gives CDR1 SQVTM, CDR2 ANQGSEA. The CDR3 sequence is 18 residues long. The CDR3 DNA is TGCAGCGTTGAAGATAGGTGGACAGGGGGATTATGGAACTATGGCTACACCTTC. The encoded protein is CSVEDRWTGGLWNYGYTF.

This chain connects TRBV9 to TRBJ2-1, with 8 bases identical to TRBD2. Germline loops: CDR1 SGDLS, CDR2 YYNGEE. J lost 7 bases, V lost 0 bases, and 6 bases had no gene match. This CDR3 is 15 amino acids long. CDR3 amino acids: CASSVAGGPGNEQFF. The DNA of the CDR3 is TGTGCCAGCAGCGTAGCGGGAGGGCCGGGTAATGAGCAGTTCTTC.

The rearrangement uses TRBV2 and TRBJ1-1, with D perhaps TRBD1 (5 bases). V was shortened by 4 bases and J by 0 bases, with 9 bases between the two germline ends. This CDR3 has 14 residues. Per germline, CDR1 SNHLY and CDR2 FYNNEI. The CDR3 sequence: CASSVQGLNTEAFF. The CDR3 DNA follows: TGTGCCAGCAGTGTTCAGGGTTTGAACACTGAAGCTTTCTTT.

The chain recombines TRBV5-4 with TRBJ2-5; 7 bases agree with TRBD1. Trimming removed 0 bases from V and 4 bases from J; junction bases left unmatched: 0. The CDR3 covers 13 residues. Germline V gene sequence: CDR1 SGHNT, CDR2 YYREEE (reference sequence). CDR3 DNA sequence: TGTGCCAGCAGCTTGGGACAGGGAGAGACCCAGTACTTC. Its translation: CASSLGQGETQYF.

The chain links TRBV9 to TRBJ1-1, with D perhaps matching TRBD1 (5 bases). The V and J ends lost 5 bases and 1 base respectively, with 12 bases between them. The CDR3 length is 14 residues. Germline V CDR1 and CDR2: SGDLS, YYNGEE. The CDR3 sequence: CASRRVGGNTEAFF. DNA for the CDR3: TGTGCCAGCAGGAGAGTCGGGGGGAACACTGAAGCTTTCTTT.

This clone was counted a few times. The rearrangement uses TRBV27 and TRBJ1-2, with 10 bases identical to TRBD1. V dropped 5 bases and J dropped 5; count of bases not matched to a gene: 5. There are 14 residues in the CDR3. Germline loops: CDR1 MNHEY, CDR2 SMNVEV (reference sequence). CDR3 bases: TGTGCCAGCAGTACAGACAGGGGGCCTTATGGCTACACCTTC. This translates into CASSTDRGPYGYTF.

This clone was observed a handful of times. The chain links TRBV18 to TRBJ2-2; weak D call: TRBD2 (5 bases). CDR3 length: 17 amino acids. V was pared by 3 bases and J by 8 bases, with 22 bases between. The germline CDR1 and CDR2 sequences are KGHSH and LQKENI. CDR3 sequence: CASSPPPGRFHRGELFF. In DNA form, the CDR3 reads TGTGCCAGCTCACCCCCGCCGGGGAGATTTCACCGAGGGGAGCTGTTTTTT.

This rearrangement joins TRBV3-1 (or the pseudogene TRBV3-2) to TRBJ1-2; 11 bases line up with TRBD1. Germline V gene lookup returns CDR1 LGHDT and CDR2 YNNKEL (reference sequence). J gave up 4 bases and V 4 bases, and 5 bases lay outside the gene matches. The CDR3 has 15 residues. CDR3 sequence (DNA): TGTGCCAGCAGCCTAGGGGGACAGGGGGTCTATGGCTACACCTTC. This sequence encodes CASSLGGQGVYGYTF.

This clone has a single count. The gene calls are TRBV2 and TRBJ2-1; TRBD2 agrees at 8 bases. The ends lost 7 bases at V and 7 bases at J; junction bases unmatched: 6. Germline CDR1 and CDR2: SNHLY and FYNNEI. The CDR3 extends over 13 amino acids. The CDR3 sequence: CASINGGENEQFF. The CDR3 coding sequence is TGTGCCAGCATAAACGGGGGGGAGAATGAGCAGTTCTTC.

The V and J genes are TRBV28 and TRBJ1-1, with a possible D match to TRBD1 (5 bases). CDR1 and CDR2 from the germline V gene are MDHEN and SYDVKM. The CDR3 is 14 amino acids. V lost 2 bases to trimming and J lost 1 base, with 8 bases between them. This chain's CDR3 is CASSLNDRNTEAFF. The CDR3 DNA sequence: TGTGCCAGCAGTTTAAATGACAGGAACACTGAAGCTTTCTTT.

The chain recombines TRBV3-1 (or the pseudogene TRBV3-2) with TRBJ2-2; a possible D gene is TRBD1 (6 bases). Germline V gene lookup returns CDR1 LGHDT and CDR2 YNNKEL (reference sequence). CDR3 length: 17 residues. Trimming pared 4 bases from V and 4 bases from J, leaving 19 bases between. The CDR3 sequence: CASSLRGGRVSTGELFF. The CDR3 DNA reads as TGTGCCAGCAGCCTGAGAGGGGGTCGGGTTAGCACCGGGGAGCTGTTTTTT.

The chain combines TRBV7-2 with TRBJ2-2; tentative D call: TRBD1 (6 bases). Trimming left V 1 base short and J 5 bases short, with 14 bases between. Germline V lookup: CDR1 SGHTA, CDR2 FQGNSA. The CDR3 runs 16 residues. The CDR3 DNA sequence: TGTGCCAGCAGCTTAGAGGCAGGGGTTGGGACCGGGGAGCTGTTTTTT. Encoded protein: CASSLEAGVGTGELFF.

The V and J genes are TRBV6-2 or TRBV6-3 and TRBJ1-2; 11 bases align to TRBD1. The V segment lost 3 bases and the J segment 12 bases; nucleotides outside the gene matches: 6. Germline V gene lookup returns CDR1 MNHEY and CDR2 SVGEGT. This CDR3 comprises 13 residues. The CDR3 region is CASSYEDRGRHTF. The CDR3 coding sequence is TGTGCCAGCAGTTATGAGGACAGGGGGCGCCACACCTTC.

This chain uses TRBV19 with TRBJ1-2; D gene ambiguous. V lost 6 bases and J lost 4, with 24 bases in between. Germline CDR1 and CDR2: LNHDA and SQIVND (reference sequence). This CDR3 is 17 amino acids long. The CDR3 sequence is CASRLAGFGVQGYGYTF. The DNA for the CDR3 is TGTGCCAGTAGACTGGCGGGCTTCGGGGTTCAAGGCTATGGCTACACCTTC.

The chain combines TRBV7-9 with TRBJ1-2; a weak D match, TRBD1 (5 bases). The ends were cut back, 1 base at V and 10 bases at J, with 10 bases in the middle. Germline CDR1 and CDR2: SEHNR and FQNEAQ (reference sequence). The CDR3 runs to 12 residues. The CDR3 DNA is TGTGCCAGCAGCTTAGAAGGGGTCTCCTACACCTTC. Protein product: CASSLEGVSYTF.

This chain links TRBV30 with TRBJ2-1, with D maybe TRBD2 (6 bases). The CDR3 totals 14 residues. The V end lost 2 bases, the J end lost 12 bases, and 20 bases lay between the germline ends. CDR1 is GTSNPN, CDR2 SVGIG, per germline (reference sequence). The CDR3 sequence: CAWSLTKRARRQFF. The CDR3 region has the DNA TGTGCCTGGAGTCTGACGAAGCGGGCGCGACGGCAGTTCTTC.

The chain has TRBV30 and TRBJ1-3; 8 bases align to TRBD1. This CDR3 is 15 amino acids long. The germline V gene encodes CDR1 GTSNPN and CDR2 SVGIG (reference sequence). V gave up 3 bases and J gave up 2 bases; unmatched junction bases: 6. CDR3 in DNA: TGTGCCTGGAGCACCGACAGGGGAGCTGGAAACACCATATATTTT. Encoded protein: CAWSTDRGAGNTIYF.

The V and J genes are TRBV5-6 and TRBJ1-2; 9 bases are shared with TRBD1. Trimming cost V 2 bases and J 2 bases; bases outside gene matches: 4. CDR3 length equals 15 residues. Germline values: CDR1 SGHDT, CDR2 YYEEEE. The DNA of the CDR3 is TGTGCCAGCAGCTTTACAGGGGGCGCGAACTATGGCTACACCTTC. This gives the protein CASSFTGGANYGYTF.

J is TRBJ1-6 and V is TRBV5-6; 8 bases fit TRBD1. This CDR3 comprises 17 residues. The V gene end was trimmed by 4 bases and the J gene end by 0 bases; junction bases not matched to a gene: 6. From germline, CDR1 is SGHDT and CDR2 YYEEEE. CDR3 region: CASSPWTGSSYNSPLHF. The CDR3 nucleotides are TGTGCCAGCAGCCCCTGGACAGGGAGCTCCTATAATTCACCCCTCCACTTT.

This clone has more than one count but fewer than ten. This chain connects TRBV4-1 to TRBJ1-3; D remains ambiguous. This CDR3 comprises 15 residues. V was pared by 0 bases and J by 4 bases, with 10 bases between. Germline V gene data show CDR1 as MGHRA and CDR2 as YSYEKL. The CDR3 DNA reads TGCGCCAGCAGCCAAGACCGACTACGAGGAAACACCATATATTTT. Translating it yields CASSQDRLRGNTIYF.

This chain links TRBV5-8 with TRBJ2-7; 10 positions match TRBD2. Germline CDR1 SGHTS, CDR2 YDEGEE. J was trimmed by 3 bases and V by 4 bases; bases with no gene match: 10. The CDR3 loop spans 16 amino acids. The CDR3 sequence: CASSLGLAEAIYEQYF. CDR3 DNA: TGTGCCAGCAGCCTTGGACTAGCGGAGGCGATCTACGAGCAGTACTTC.

This sequence joins TRBV18 and TRBJ1-1, with 7 bases lining up with TRBD1. CDR1 and CDR2 from the germline V gene are KGHSH and LQKENI. The V gene end was trimmed by 4 bases and the J gene end by 1 base; junction bases not matched to a gene: 3. This CDR3 contains 14 residues. The CDR3 is CASSRGQENTEAFF. The CDR3 nucleotides read TGTGCCAGCTCACGAGGACAGGAGAACACTGAAGCTTTCTTT. The whole variable domain, filled in from reference TRBV18 and TRBJ1-1, reads NAGVMQNPRHLVRRRGQEARLRCSPMKGHSHVYWYRQLPEEGLKFMVYLQKENIIDESGMPKERFSAEFPKEGPSILRIQQVVRGDSAAYFCASSRGQENTEAFFGQGTRLTVV.